The 21 T cell receptor beta chains below come from one sample, sequenced in a study of blood T cell repertoires in COVID-19. TCRdb keeps only in-frame clones here, not all; method: immunoSEQ multiplex PCR. This sample has tens of thousands of clones; around 80% occur once, and the top ten carry around a tenth. Sample: peripheral blood. The source is a human donor in a cohort sampled during active COVID-19.

V and J are TRBV29-1 and TRBJ1-1, with D tentatively TRBD1 (6 bases). V dropped 5 bases and J dropped 3 bases, with 10 bases sitting between them. CDR3 length: 12 amino acids. The germline CDR1 and CDR2 sequences are SQVTM and ANQGSEA. The CDR3 DNA sequence: TGCAGCGTTAAGGACAGTTACACTGAAGCTTTCTTT. It is translated as CSVKDSYTEAFF.

The chain joins TRBV10-3 to TRBJ2-5; 8 bases map to TRBD1. CDR1 ENHRY and CDR2 SYGVKD come from the germline V gene. The CDR3 has 16 residues. Trimming cost V 8 bases and J 1 base; bases outside gene matches: 12. The CDR3 DNA is TGTGCCATCCCAGAAAGGTGCAGGGGGCCCCAAGAGACCCAGTACTTC. This encodes CAIPERCRGPQETQYF.

The chain has TRBV5-6 and TRBJ1-1; no definite D call. CDR3 length: 14 amino acids. Trimming stripped 0 bases from V and 10 bases from J, with 16 bases between. Per germline, CDR1 SGHDT and CDR2 YYEEEE. The CDR3: CASSLAGFSSGAFF. CDR3 DNA: TGTGCCAGCAGCTTGGCGGGATTTTCTTCTGGAGCTTTCTTT. The variable domain in full, completed from reference TRBV5-6 and TRBJ1-1, reads DAGVTQSPTHLIKTRGQQVTLRCSPKSGHDTVSWYQQALGQGPQFIFQYYEEEERQRGNFPDRFSGHQFPNYSSELNVNALLLGDSALYLCASSLAGFSSGAFFGQGTRLTVV.

The V call is TRBV5-4, the J call TRBJ1-1; 10 bases map to TRBD1. The CDR3 extends over 16 amino acids. Trimming took 3 bases from V and 0 from J; bases not matched to a gene: 5. Looked up from germline, CDR1 is SGHNT and CDR2 is YYREEE (reference sequence). The CDR3 sequence is CASSSGQGGMNTEAFF. The CDR3 region has the DNA TGTGCCAGCAGCTCTGGACAGGGGGGGATGAACACTGAAGCTTTCTTT.

The count of this clone is one. The chain employs TRBV5-4 and TRBJ2-2, with a weak D call TRBD1 (7 bases). CDR1 SGHNT and CDR2 YYREEE come from the germline V gene (reference sequence). The ends were cut back, 4 bases at V and 4 bases at J, with 17 bases in the middle. This CDR3 has 16 amino acids. CDR3 region: CASSRVQGEVTGELFF. The CDR3 nucleotides read TGTGCCAGCAGCCGGGTGCAGGGGGAGGTCACCGGGGAGCTGTTTTTT.

The gene calls are TRBV5-1 and TRBJ2-1; TRBD2 matches 9 bases. V trimming: 4 bases; J trimming: 9 bases; junction bases outside the gene matches: 14. The CDR3 totals 16 residues. Per the germline V gene, CDR1 is SGHRS and CDR2 is YFSETQ. The CDR3 bases are TGCGCCAGCAGCGCCCTCCCTAGCGGGAATTTCGGTGAGCAGTTCTTC. As protein: CASSALPSGNFGEQFF.

This chain joins TRBV6-4 and TRBJ1-1, with D uncertain. CDR3 length equals 14 residues. The germline CDR1 and CDR2 sequences are MRHNA and SNTAGT. The V and J ends lost 7 bases and 7 bases respectively, with 19 bases between them. CDR3 sequence (DNA): TGTGCCAGCAAGTACTCATCCGGTACGAGTGAAGCTTTCTTT. Protein: CASKYSSGTSEAFF.

CDR3 DNA sequence: TGTGCCAGCAGGGGTCGGGGGAGGCCCCTCAATGAGCAGTTCTTC. Its translation is CASRGRGRPLNEQFF. This chain connects TRBV28 to TRBJ2-1, with D tentatively TRBD2 (6 bases). V shed 6 bases and J shed 6 bases, with 18 bases lying between them. This CDR3 has 15 residues. The germline V gene encodes CDR1 MDHEN and CDR2 SYDVKM.

V and J are TRBV5-5 and TRBJ1-6; D call uncertain. V lost 0 bases to trimming and J lost 7 bases, with 8 bases between them. Germline V lookup: CDR1 SGHKS, CDR2 YYEKEE (reference sequence). The CDR3 is 14 amino acids. CDR3: CASSLAPSNSPLHF. DNA of the CDR3: TGTGCCAGCAGCTTGGCTCCCTCGAATTCACCCCTCCACTTT. Looking up the rest from reference TRBV5-5 and TRBJ1-6 gives the full variable domain: DAGVTQSPTHLIKTRGQQVTLRCSPISGHKSVSWYQQVLGQGPQFIFQYYEKEERGRGNFPDRFSARQFPNYSSELNVNALLLGDSALYLCASSLAPSNSPLHFGNGTRLTVT.

V usage is TRBV4-3 and J usage is TRBJ1-1, with D perhaps TRBD1 (6 bases). The CDR3 is made up of 15 amino acids. Trimming took 0 bases from V and 4 from J, leaving 12 bases between them. CDR1 and CDR2 (germline): LGHNA, YSLEER. The CDR3 sequence is CASSQDTGGGTEAFF. The CDR3 DNA sequence: TGCGCCAGCAGCCAAGATACGGGGGGCGGCACTGAAGCTTTCTTT.

The chain carries TRBV7-2 and TRBJ2-3; TRBD1 matches at 7 bases. Germline V gene sequence: CDR1 SGHTA, CDR2 FQGNSA. The CDR3 is made up of 17 amino acids. J lost 7 bases, V lost 4 bases, and 17 bases had no gene match. The CDR3 coding sequence is TGTGCCAGCAGCTCGTCCGCCTCGACAGGGTCAATGAATACGCAGTATTTT. Protein: CASSSSASTGSMNTQYF.

The chain has TRBV6-2 or TRBV6-3 and TRBJ2-7; 7 positions match TRBD1. The J segment lost 0 bases and the V segment lost 6 bases, leaving 11 bases of the junction unmatched. Looked up from germline, CDR1 is MNHEY and CDR2 is SVGEGT. This CDR3 is 16 amino acids long. CDR3 nucleotides: TGTGCCAGCAGCCGATCATTGACAGGGACCTCCTACGAGCAGTACTTC. Its protein product is CASSRSLTGTSYEQYF.

V and J are TRBV2 and TRBJ2-7, with D maybe TRBD1 (6 bases). Trimming stripped 6 bases from V and 0 bases from J, with 6 bases between. CDR1 and CDR2 from the germline V gene are SNHLY and FYNNEI. This CDR3 comprises 12 residues. The CDR3 sequence is CASRQGSYEQYF. CDR3 nucleotides: TGTGCCAGCAGACAGGGCTCCTACGAGCAGTACTTC.

CDR3 protein: CASSYSFRGGVEQFF. The CDR3, as DNA: TGTGCCAGCAGTTACTCGTTTCGGGGGGGGGTTGAGCAGTTCTTC. The gene calls are TRBV6-5 and TRBJ2-1; 8 bases align to TRBD2. J lost 9 bases, V lost 0 bases, and 7 bases had no gene match. Germline loops: CDR1 MNHEY, CDR2 SVGAGI. This CDR3 contains 15 residues.

The rearrangement uses TRBV3-1 (or the pseudogene TRBV3-2) and TRBJ2-7; 8 positions match TRBD1. Germline lookup yields CDR1 LGHDT and CDR2 YNNKEL (reference sequence). The CDR3 runs to 16 residues. V shed 0 bases and J 3 bases; nucleotides not matched to a gene: 7. The CDR3 loop reads CASSQDGTGSIYEQYF. The CDR3 DNA reads as TGTGCCAGCAGCCAAGACGGGACAGGTTCTATCTACGAGCAGTACTTC.

The chain combines TRBV9 with TRBJ2-3, with D possibly TRBD1 on 5 matching bases. The CDR3 spans 14 residues. Between the trimmed V and J ends, which lost 5 bases and 6 bases, there was a span of 16 bases. Germline CDR1 is SGDLS and CDR2 is YYNGEE. CDR3 residues: CASRPLDAGDTQYF. CDR3 nucleotide sequence: TGTGCCAGCAGACCCCTTGACGCAGGGGATACGCAGTATTTT.

This sequence joins TRBV5-8 and TRBJ2-7; a weak D match, TRBD2 (6 bases). The V and J ends lost 4 bases and 2 bases respectively, with 10 bases between them. The CDR3 sequence is 13 residues long. From germline, CDR1 is SGHTS and CDR2 YDEGEE. The CDR3 loop reads CASSGGPPYEQYF. The CDR3 nucleotides read TGTGCCAGCAGCGGAGGGCCTCCCTACGAGCAGTACTTC.

This clone was seen a handful of times. The gene calls are TRBV5-4 and TRBJ2-7; 7 nucleotides line up with TRBD1. The CDR3 contains 14 residues. After removal of 4 bases from V and 2 bases from J, the junction contained 6 bases not matched to a gene. Germline assignment: CDR1 SGHNT and CDR2 YYREEE (reference sequence). This CDR3 is CASSPDRSAYEQYF. As DNA, the CDR3 is TGTGCCAGCAGCCCGGACAGGAGCGCCTACGAGCAGTACTTC.

The V and J genes are TRBV3-1 (or the pseudogene TRBV3-2) and TRBJ2-2; 7 bases align to TRBD2. Germline V CDR1 and CDR2: LGHDT, YNNKEL (reference sequence). V was clipped by 1 base and J by 7 bases; unmatched bases: 3. The length of the CDR3 is 14 residues. The CDR3 protein is CASSQGRGVGELFF. The CDR3 bases are TGTGCCAGCAGCCAAGGCCGGGGGGTCGGGGAGCTGTTTTTT.

The CDR3 bases are TGCGCCAGCAGACAAGGGCCAGGGGCCAACTACGAGCAGTACTTC. This gives the protein CASRQGPGANYEQYF. V usage is TRBV5-1 and J usage is TRBJ2-7; D possibly corresponds to TRBD1 (6 bases). This CDR3 contains 15 residues. Trimming left V 5 bases short and J 3 bases short, with 18 bases between. The germline V gene encodes CDR1 SGHRS and CDR2 YFSETQ.

The chain combines TRBV30 with TRBJ2-2, with TRBD1 matching over 10 bases. V lost 5 bases and J lost 5; bases outside the gene matches: 14. The CDR3 is made up of 17 amino acids. Germline V lookup: CDR1 GTSNPN, CDR2 SVGIG (reference sequence). CDR3 in amino acids: CAWDRGRVRVGTGELFF. The CDR3, as DNA: TGTGCCTGGGACAGGGGGCGTGTTAGAGTGGGTACCGGGGAGCTGTTTTTT.